These 32 T cell receptor beta chains were sequenced from one sample in a study of tumor-infiltrating lymphocytes in primary liver carcinoma. For each extraction, RNA and DNA were obtained together from about 20-30 mg of unsorted bulk tissue. The investigators made TCR beta cDNA from approximately 500 ng total RNA, using a constant-region primer. For TCR beta, libraries were produced by three nested multiplex PCR rounds using slightly modified ARM-PCR. TRBV1-TRBV30 forward primers and a C-beta reverse primer were used in the first two PCR rounds, which each ran for approximately 9 cycles. Using its own MiXCR run on the multiplex PCR reads, TCRdb lists one record per CDR3 protein. Of more than 70,000 distinct CDR3 sequences in the sample, roughly 69% were seen once. The sample was tumor-adjacent normal liver tissue. The receptors come from a man aged 35-49 years with primary liver carcinoma and hepatitis B virus infection.

In the case of this clonotype: Because the CDR3 is missing its conserved closing phenylalanine or tryptophan, this is likely a read error. The chain links TRBV6-5 to TRBJ2-3; maybe TRBD1 (5 bases). The V and J ends lost 2 bases and 6 bases respectively, with 12 bases between them. The V gene's germline CDR1 is MNHEY and CDR2 SVGAGI. The CDR3 extends over 14 amino acids. The chain's CDR3 is CASSYRGGSDTQYI. The CDR3, as DNA: TGTGCCAGCAGTTACAGGGGTGGGTCGGATACGCAGTATATT.

With regard to this clonotype: Its ends do not fully match the called genes, so a read error is possible. The chain combines TRBV12-3 or TRBV12-4 with TRBJ1-5; weak D call: TRBD1 (5 bases). This CDR3 region has 17 residues. The CDR3 sequence: CASSLEKGLGGNQSQHF. The CDR3 DNA follows: TGTGCCAGCAGTTTAGAGAAGGGCTTGGGGGGAAATCAGTCCCAGCATTTT.

This clonotype occurred once. One junction end does not reproduce the germline sequence, and a read error may be involved. The V and J genes are TRBV29-1 and TRBJ2-5, with D tentatively TRBD1 or TRBD2 (5 bases each). The CDR3 runs 14 residues. Per the germline V gene, CDR1 is SQVTM and CDR2 is ANQGSEA. Here the CDR3 reads CSVVGPSGQDTQYF. Here the CDR3 DNA reads TGCAGCGTAGTGGGACCTTCGGGGCAAGATACCCAGTACTTC.

Turning to this clonotype: This CDR3 fails to terminate in the conserved phenylalanine or tryptophan, so it likely reflects a read error. This sequence joins TRBV14 and TRBJ2-7, with D tentatively TRBD1 (6 bases). In germline, CDR1 is SGHDN, CDR2 FVKESK. The CDR3 consists of 13 residues. Trimming left V 8 bases short and J 4 bases short, with 15 bases between. CDR3 DNA: TGTGCCAGCGGCACAGGGATTTTTTACGAGCAGTACTTG. Translated, it gives CASGTGIFYEQYL.

Of note for this clonotype: The junction differs from germline at one of its ends, possibly a read error. The V call is TRBV4-2, the J call TRBJ2-7, with TRBD2 as a possible D gene (6 bases). The CDR3 runs 15 residues. Per the germline V gene, CDR1 is LGHNA and CDR2 is YNFKEQ. CDR3 nucleotides: TGCCCCAGCAACCGAGATCGGGAGACTCCCTACGAGCAGTACTTT. It codes for CPSNRDRETPYEQYF.

This clonotype showed up many times. The gene calls are TRBV13 and TRBJ2-7, with a possible D match to TRBD1 (5 bases). The CDR3 consists of 13 residues. V was shortened by 5 bases and J by 3 bases, with 11 bases between the two germline ends. Looked up from germline, CDR1 is PRHDT and CDR2 is FYEKMQ (reference sequence). Here the CDR3 reads CASSARDSYEQYF. The CDR3 DNA sequence: TGTGCCAGCAGCGCGCGCGACAGCTACGAGCAGTACTTC.

This clonotype appeared a few times. The J gene is TRBJ2-6, the V gene TRBV7-3; 12 nucleotides match TRBD1. The V gene's germline CDR1 is SGHTA and CDR2 FQGTGA. The trim removed 5 bases at V and 3 bases at J, leaving 11 bases unmatched. The CDR3 sequence is 19 residues long. CDR3 coding DNA: TGTGCCAGCAGCCAATCTCCGGGACAGGGGGCGCTTGGGGCCAACGTCCTGACTTTC. It encodes CASSQSPGQGALGANVLTF.

Remarks on this clonotype: This may arise from a read error, as a much more abundant clone is one base away. The chain recombines TRBV6-1 with TRBJ2-2; 11 nucleotides align to TRBD2. The V segment lost 7 bases and the J segment 9 bases; nucleotides outside the gene matches: 13. This CDR3 spans 16 amino acids. CDR1 and CDR2 (germline): MNHNS, SASEGT. The CDR3 spells CASKYTSGRRTRELFF. The CDR3 DNA sequence: TGTGCCAGCAAATATACTAGCGGGAGACGGACCAGGGAGCTGTTTTTT.

This sequence joins TRBV6-5 and TRBJ2-5; D perhaps matches TRBD1 (5 bases). V lost 2 bases and J lost 8, with 15 bases in between. The CDR3 has 14 residues. Per germline, CDR1 MNHEY and CDR2 SVGAGI. The CDR3 loop reads CASSYPRGSGTQYF. The CDR3 region has the DNA TGTGCCAGCAGTTACCCAAGGGGTAGTGGTACCCAGTACTTC.

Comments on this clonotype: This likely comes from a read error, as the CDR3 has no conserved phenylalanine or tryptophan at its end. The chain has TRBV6-2 or TRBV6-3 and TRBJ2-1; no clear D gene. With 4 bases removed from V and 4 bases from J, the gap between germline ends came to 11 bases. CDR1 is MNHEY and CDR2 is SVGEGT in the germline V gene. The CDR3 extends over 14 amino acids. The CDR3 sequence is CASSLPAPYNEQFS. The CDR3 DNA is TGTGCCAGCAGTTTGCCCGCTCCATACAATGAGCAGTTCTCC.

The chain uses TRBV12-3 or TRBV12-4 and TRBJ2-7, with 7 bases identical to TRBD2. Trimming removed 7 bases from V and 7 bases from J; junction bases left unmatched: 16. CDR3 size: 15 residues. The CDR3 bases are TGTGCCAGCAACATAGAGGGAGGGCACGGAGGAGAGCAGTACTTC. Amino acids: CASNIEGGHGGEQYF.

Notes on this clonotype: A single base separates this from a much larger clone, so it may be a read error. J is TRBJ2-7 and V is TRBV15; D might be TRBD2 (6 bases). This CDR3 spans 13 amino acids. Germline assignment: CDR1 LNHNV and CDR2 YYDKDF (reference sequence). The CDR3 is CATSREAGGIHNF. CDR3 DNA: TGTGCCACCAGCAGAGAAGCTGGGGGGATCCATAACTTC.

Remarks on this clonotype: A much larger clone lies one base from this, so it may be a read error. The chain has TRBV10-3 and TRBJ2-2; D remains unclear. CDR3 length: 15 residues. Germline V CDR1 and CDR2: ENHRY, SYGVKD. Between the trimmed V and J ends, which lost 2 bases and 3 bases, there was a span of 10 bases. The DNA of the CDR3 is TGTGCCATCAGTGAGACAGTGGGCGACACCGGGGAGCTGTTTTTT. It is translated as CAISETVGDTGELFF.

Worth noting for this clonotype: At one boundary the junction diverges from the germline segment, which might be a read error. As DNA, the CDR3 is TGTGCCAGCAGCTTACTAGAAGCGAACACCGGGGAGCAGTTTTTT. It yields the protein CASSLLEANTGEQFF. The V and J genes are TRBV11-2 and TRBJ2-2; tentatively, D is TRBD2 (5 bases). Looked up from germline, CDR1 is SGHAT and CDR2 is FQNNGV. The CDR3 runs to 15 residues.

Worth noting for this clonotype: One end of the junction varies from germline; a read error may be responsible. This chain uses TRBV12-3 or TRBV12-4 with TRBJ2-2; D is ambiguous. The CDR3 totals 15 residues. The DNA of the CDR3 is TGTGCCAGCCGTTTATTACAGCTTAACACCGGGGAGCTGTTTTTT. It translates to CASRLLQLNTGELFF.

The chain has TRBV20-1 and TRBJ2-3, with 11 bases fitting TRBD2. Germline V gene data show CDR1 as DFQATT and CDR2 as SNEGSKA (reference sequence). This CDR3 region has 14 residues. J gave up 6 bases and V 5 bases, and 7 bases lay outside the gene matches. CDR3 in DNA: TGCAGTGCTCATCTAGCGGGAGGAGTGGATACGCAGTATTTT. It codes for CSAHLAGGVDTQYF.

This clonotype was found many times. The V call is TRBV5-1, the J call TRBJ2-1, with D perhaps TRBD2 (5 bases). Germline loops: CDR1 SGHRS, CDR2 YFSETQ. The CDR3 runs to 15 residues. The V end was cut by 6 bases, the J end by 4 bases, with 17 bases between. The CDR3 sequence is CASTLLVSGYNEQFF. The CDR3 DNA reads TGCGCCAGCACCCTCCTAGTGAGCGGTTACAATGAGCAGTTCTTC.

For this clonotype: The junction differs from germline at one of its ends, possibly a read error. The chain employs TRBV11-3 and TRBJ2-1, with TRBD2 as a possible D gene (6 bases). CDR3 length: 15 residues. Germline V gene lookup returns CDR1 SGHNT and CDR2 YENEEA. For the CDR3, the DNA is TGTGCCAGCAGCGCTGTGACTAGAGAGATTAATGAGCAGTTATTC. Its protein product is CASSAVTREINEQLF.

This clonotype was recorded a few times. The V gene is TRBV11-2, the J gene TRBJ2-1, with no clear D. The CDR3 totals 13 residues. V lost 3 bases and J 7 bases, leaving 10 bases between the germline ends. Germline loops: CDR1 SGHAT, CDR2 FQNNGV. DNA of the CDR3: TGTGCCAGCAGCTTCGTGGAGCGAAATGAGCAGTTCTTC. It codes for CASSFVERNEQFF.

Notes on this clonotype: At one boundary the junction diverges from the germline segment, which might be a read error. V and J are TRBV11-2 and TRBJ2-7, with 13 positions matching TRBD2. CDR3 length equals 15 residues. Germline lookup yields CDR1 SGHAT and CDR2 FQNNGV. This CDR3 reads CTSSYGLAGAYDQYF. The CDR3 nucleotides are TGTACCAGCAGCTACGGACTAGCGGGGGCCTACGATCAGTACTTC.

This clonotype was observed a single time. This clone may be a read error of a much larger clone one base away. The chain combines TRBV30 with TRBJ2-1; D is possibly TRBD1 (6 bases). The CDR3 loop spans 15 amino acids. V was trimmed by 2 bases and J by 3 bases, leaving 14 bases between them. Germline V gives CDR1 GTSNPN, CDR2 SVGIG (reference sequence). CDR3 in amino acids: CAWSLGRGIYNEQFF. CDR3 sequence (DNA): TGTGCCTGGAGTCTAGGAAGGGGGATCTACAATGAGCAGTTCTTC. The entire variable domain, with the rest obtained from reference TRBV30 and TRBJ2-1, is as follows: SQTIHQWPATLVQPVGSPLSLECTVEGTSNPNLYWYRQAAGRGLQLLFYSVGIGQISSEVPQNLSASRPQDRQFILSSKKLLLSDSGFYLCAWSLGRGIYNEQFFGPGTRLTVL.

Concerning this clonotype itself: No conserved phenylalanine or tryptophan ends this CDR3, so it is likely a read error. This chain links TRBV4-3 with TRBJ2-1; 15 nucleotides line up with TRBD2. The CDR3 contains 22 residues. The germline gives CDR1 LGHNA, CDR2 YSLEER. V was clipped by 1 base and J by 4 bases; unmatched bases: 17. The CDR3 sequence is CASSQGLGLAGGPTGSYNEQFL. The CDR3 DNA is TGCGCCAGCAGCCAAGGGTTAGGACTAGCGGGAGGGCCCACTGGCTCATACAATGAGCAGTTCTTA.

This chain joins TRBV7-8 and TRBJ2-6; D not resolved. The germline CDR1 and CDR2 sequences are SGHVS and FQNEAQ. The CDR3 extends over 17 amino acids. Deletions cut 4 bases from V and 0 bases from J, with 13 bases between. The CDR3 is CASSSTVTCSGANVLTF. The CDR3 DNA reads TGTGCCAGCAGCTCTACGGTAACGTGCTCTGGGGCCAACGTCCTGACTTTC.

This clonotype occurred a few times. This may be a read error, as it is one base from a much larger clone. The V and J genes are TRBV11-2 and TRBJ2-2; possible D gene TRBD2, 5 bases. The CDR3 covers 17 residues. CDR1 and CDR2 from the germline V gene are SGHAT and FQNNGV. The CDR3 region is CTSSLDHRGRDTGELFF. CDR3 coding DNA: TGTACCAGCAGCTTAGATCATCGGGGTAGGGACACCGGGGAGCTGTTTTTT.

By sample fraction, this clonotype is medium-sized. The V call is TRBV11-2, the J call TRBJ2-7; 8 nucleotides align to TRBD1. Germline values: CDR1 SGHAT, CDR2 FQNNGV. The CDR3 is 15 residues long. V shed 3 bases, J shed 4 bases, and the junction held 8 bases outside the gene matches. CDR3 coding DNA: TGTGCCAGCAGCTTTGTGGCAGGGGGCCAGTACGAGCAGTACTTC. It codes for CASSFVAGGQYEQYF.

This clonotype was counted a few times. A junction boundary mismatches the germline segment, possibly from a read error. V gene TRBV7-9 combines with J gene TRBJ2-7; unclear D gene. This CDR3 region has 12 residues. Germline V lookup: CDR1 SEHNR, CDR2 FQNEAQ (reference sequence). The CDR3 nucleotides are TGTGCCAGCAGCTTAAGCTCCTACGAGCAGTGCTTT. This translates into CASSLSSYEQCF.

V gene TRBV13 combines with J gene TRBJ2-5, with a weak D call TRBD2 (5 bases). V gave up 5 bases and J gave up 4 bases, with 17 bases separating them. This CDR3 comprises 15 residues. Germline V CDR1 and CDR2: PRHDT, FYEKMQ (reference sequence). The CDR3 coding sequence is TGTGCCAGCAGCCCCCGGCCCTGGACTCCAGAGACCCAGTACTTC. Translation: CASSPRPWTPETQYF.

V usage is TRBV4-1 and J usage is TRBJ2-5; D might be TRBD1 or TRBD2, each matching 5 bases. The germline V gene encodes CDR1 MGHRA and CDR2 YSYEKL. The CDR3 loop spans 17 amino acids. Trimming removed 0 bases at V and 4 bases at J, with 18 bases between. The CDR3 nucleotides are TGCGCCAGCAGCCAAGATCCCAACGGGGCCCAGCGAGAGACCCAGTACTTC. Its translation: CASSQDPNGAQRETQYF.

The V and J genes are TRBV2 and TRBJ2-3, with D perhaps TRBD1 (5 bases). V was pared by 1 base and J by 6 bases, with 14 bases between. CDR1 SNHLY and CDR2 FYNNEI come from the germline V gene. CDR3 length: 15 amino acids. The DNA of the CDR3 is TGTGCCAGCAGTGAAGTGGTAGGGGCTGGGGATACGCAGTATTTT. Its translation is CASSEVVGAGDTQYF.

This clonotype was found many times. One end of the junction fails to match germline, which may point to a read error. The V gene is TRBV4-1, the J gene TRBJ2-7, with TRBD1 matching over 9 bases. Germline lookup yields CDR1 MGHRA and CDR2 YSYEKL. This CDR3 is 13 amino acids long. CDR3 in DNA: TGCGCCAGCAGCCAGTCCCGGGACAGGGCAAAGTACTTT. This sequence encodes CASSQSRDRAKYF.

Comments on this clonotype: Sequence at one end of the junction differs from germline and may be a read error. The V call is TRBV6-5, the J call TRBJ2-1; D might be TRBD1 (5 bases). Germline values: CDR1 MNHEY, CDR2 SVGAGI. This CDR3 contains 13 residues. The DNA of the CDR3 is TGTGCCAGCAGACATACAGGACCCAATGAGCAGTTATTC. This sequence encodes CASRHTGPNEQLF.

The V gene is TRBV5-4, the J gene TRBJ2-2; 7 positions match TRBD2. Trimming cost V 3 bases and J 2 bases; bases outside gene matches: 4. Germline CDR1 is SGHNT and CDR2 is YYREEE (reference sequence). This CDR3 comprises 15 residues. In nucleotides, the CDR3 is TGTGCCAGCAGCTGGGACTACTTCAACACCGGGGAGCTGTTTTTT. It is translated as CASSWDYFNTGELFF.